This T cell receptor beta chain came from a study of T cell responses to AZD1222 COVID-19 vaccine. General observations from the study: It should be noted that donors were predominantly white British and more often female, and clonal diversity was possibly underestimated. Variant regions that are unmutated are reportedly the target of nearly half of spike-specific TCRs.

The CDR3 runs to 14 residues. V lost 4 bases, J lost 3 bases, and 5 bases stayed unmatched. The germline CDR1 and CDR2 sequences are SGDLS and YYNGEE. Clones were sequenced by immunoSEQ multiplex PCR, and TCRdb holds only the in-frame ones, with some missing. The table records approximately 150,000 clones, approximately 91% of them present only once. Concerning this clone itself: Its cognate antigen is unknown.

This TCR came from an adult who received the AZD1222 COVID-19 vaccine. The source material was peripheral blood, sampled 28 days after the second AZD1222 dose. J is TRBJ2-7 and V is TRBV9; TRBD1 matches 9 bases. This CDR3 reads CASSPGTGIYEQYF. The CDR3 region has the DNA TGTGCCAGCAGCCCGGGGACAGGGATCTACGAGCAGTACTTC.